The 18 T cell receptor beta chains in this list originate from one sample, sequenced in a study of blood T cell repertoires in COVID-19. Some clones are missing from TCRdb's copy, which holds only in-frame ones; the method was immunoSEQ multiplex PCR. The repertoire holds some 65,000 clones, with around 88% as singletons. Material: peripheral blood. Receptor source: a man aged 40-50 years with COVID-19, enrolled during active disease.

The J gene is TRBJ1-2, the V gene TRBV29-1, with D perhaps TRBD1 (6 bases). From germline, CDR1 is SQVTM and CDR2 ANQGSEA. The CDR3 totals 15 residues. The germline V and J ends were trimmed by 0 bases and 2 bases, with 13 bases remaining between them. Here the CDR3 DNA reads TGCAGCGTTGAAGAGGGCGCGGGGGCGAACTATGGCTACACCTTC. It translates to CSVEEGAGANYGYTF.

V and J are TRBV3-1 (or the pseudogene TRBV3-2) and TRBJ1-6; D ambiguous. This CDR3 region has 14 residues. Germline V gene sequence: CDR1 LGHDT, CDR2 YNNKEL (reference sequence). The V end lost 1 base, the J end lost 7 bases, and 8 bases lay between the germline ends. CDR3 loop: CASSQGGRNSPLHF. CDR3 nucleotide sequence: TGTGCCAGCAGCCAAGGAGGGAGGAATTCACCCCTCCACTTT.

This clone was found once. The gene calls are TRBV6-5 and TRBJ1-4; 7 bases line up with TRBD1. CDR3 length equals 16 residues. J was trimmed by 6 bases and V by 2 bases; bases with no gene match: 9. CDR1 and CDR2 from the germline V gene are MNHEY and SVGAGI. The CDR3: CASSYGNQGGDEKLFF. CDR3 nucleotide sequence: TGTGCCAGCAGTTACGGAAATCAGGGGGGCGATGAAAAACTGTTTTTT.

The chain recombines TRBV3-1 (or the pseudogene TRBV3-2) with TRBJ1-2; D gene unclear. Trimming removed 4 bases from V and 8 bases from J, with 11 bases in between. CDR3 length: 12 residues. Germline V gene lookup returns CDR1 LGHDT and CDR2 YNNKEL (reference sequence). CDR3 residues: CASSLLEEGYTF. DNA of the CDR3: TGTGCCAGCAGCCTGCTGGAGGAAGGCTACACCTTC.

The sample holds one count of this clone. Here the CDR3 reads CASSSGGYEQYF. The CDR3 nucleotides are TGTGCCAGCAGTTCAGGGGGCTACGAGCAGTACTTC. This sequence joins TRBV12-3 or TRBV12-4 and TRBJ2-7; 7 bases fit TRBD1. CDR3 length: 12 residues. J was trimmed by 3 bases and V by 4 bases; bases with no gene match: 0.

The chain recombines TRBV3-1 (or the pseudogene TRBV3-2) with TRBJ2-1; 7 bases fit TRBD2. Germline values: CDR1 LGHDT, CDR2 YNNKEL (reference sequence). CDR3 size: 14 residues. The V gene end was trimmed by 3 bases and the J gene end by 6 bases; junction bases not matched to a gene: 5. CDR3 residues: CASSQGGVLNEQFF. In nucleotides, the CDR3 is TGTGCCAGCAGCCAGGGAGGGGTGCTCAATGAGCAGTTCTTC.

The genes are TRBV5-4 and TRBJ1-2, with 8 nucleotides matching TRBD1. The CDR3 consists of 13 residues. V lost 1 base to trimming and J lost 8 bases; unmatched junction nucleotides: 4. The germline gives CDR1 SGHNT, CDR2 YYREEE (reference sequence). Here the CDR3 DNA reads TGTGCCAGCAGCTTGAAACAGGGGGAAGGCTACACCTTC. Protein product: CASSLKQGEGYTF.

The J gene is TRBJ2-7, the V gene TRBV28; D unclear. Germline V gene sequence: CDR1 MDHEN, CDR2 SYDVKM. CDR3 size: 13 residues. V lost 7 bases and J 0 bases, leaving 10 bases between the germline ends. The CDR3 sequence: CASINFNSYEQYF. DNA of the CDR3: TGTGCCAGCATTAACTTTAACTCCTACGAGCAGTACTTC.

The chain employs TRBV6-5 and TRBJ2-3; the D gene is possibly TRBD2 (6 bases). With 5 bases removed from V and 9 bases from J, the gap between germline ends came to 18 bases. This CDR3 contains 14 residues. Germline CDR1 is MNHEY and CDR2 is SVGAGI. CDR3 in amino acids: CASSPQPPGETQYF. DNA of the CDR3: TGTGCCAGCAGTCCTCAACCACCGGGAGAGACGCAGTATTTT.

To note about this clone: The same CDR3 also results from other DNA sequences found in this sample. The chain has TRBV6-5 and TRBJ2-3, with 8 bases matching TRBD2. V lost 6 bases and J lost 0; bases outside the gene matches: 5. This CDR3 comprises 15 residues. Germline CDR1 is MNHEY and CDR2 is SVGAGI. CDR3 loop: CASSPLAASTDTQYF. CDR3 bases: TGTGCCAGCAGCCCACTAGCGGCGAGCACAGATACGCAGTATTTT.

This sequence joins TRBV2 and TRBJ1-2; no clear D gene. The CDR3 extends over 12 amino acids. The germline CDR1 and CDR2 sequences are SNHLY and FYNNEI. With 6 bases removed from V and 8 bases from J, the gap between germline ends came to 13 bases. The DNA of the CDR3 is TGTGCCAGCAGCCCCGCGGGGAGGGGCTACACCTTC. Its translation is CASSPAGRGYTF.

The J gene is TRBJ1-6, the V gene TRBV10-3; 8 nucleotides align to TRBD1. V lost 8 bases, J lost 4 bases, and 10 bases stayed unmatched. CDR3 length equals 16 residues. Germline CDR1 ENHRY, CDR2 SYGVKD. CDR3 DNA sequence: TGTGCCATCGCCAGACAGGGGCCAACTTATAATTCACCCCTCCACTTT. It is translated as CAIARQGPTYNSPLHF.

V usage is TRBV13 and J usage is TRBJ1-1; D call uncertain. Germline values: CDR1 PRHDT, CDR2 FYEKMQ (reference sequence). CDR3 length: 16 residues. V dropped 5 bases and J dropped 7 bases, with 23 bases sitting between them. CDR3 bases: TGTGCCAGCAGCAGCTATCGAGAGGGAATGCGCGGTGAAGCTTTCTTT. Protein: CASSSYREGMRGEAFF.

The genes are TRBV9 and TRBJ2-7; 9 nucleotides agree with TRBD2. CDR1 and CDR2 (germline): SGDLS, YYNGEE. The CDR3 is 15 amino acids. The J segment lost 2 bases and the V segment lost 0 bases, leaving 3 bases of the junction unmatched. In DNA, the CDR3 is TGTGCCAGCAGCGTAGGAGGCGGGGGGGCCTACGAGCAGTACTTC. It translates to CASSVGGGGAYEQYF.

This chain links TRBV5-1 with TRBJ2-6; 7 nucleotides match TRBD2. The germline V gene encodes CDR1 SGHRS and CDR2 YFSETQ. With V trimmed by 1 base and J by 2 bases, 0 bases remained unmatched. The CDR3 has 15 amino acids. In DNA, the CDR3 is TGCGCCAGCAGCTTGAGCGGGGCTGGGGCCAACGTCCTGACTTTC. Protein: CASSLSGAGANVLTF.

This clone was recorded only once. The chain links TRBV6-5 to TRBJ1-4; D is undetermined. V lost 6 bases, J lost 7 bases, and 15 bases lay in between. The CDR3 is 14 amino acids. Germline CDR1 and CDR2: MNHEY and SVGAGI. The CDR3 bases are TGTGCCAGCAGAGTCACACCTCGGGGTGAAAAACTGTTTTTT. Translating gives CASRVTPRGEKLFF.

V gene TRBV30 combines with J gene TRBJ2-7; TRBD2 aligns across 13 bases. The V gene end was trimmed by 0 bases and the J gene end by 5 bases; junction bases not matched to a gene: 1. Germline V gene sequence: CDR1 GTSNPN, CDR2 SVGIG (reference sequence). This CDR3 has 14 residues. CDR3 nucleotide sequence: TGTGCCTGGAGTGTAGGACTAGCGGGGGACGAGCAGTACTTC. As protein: CAWSVGLAGDEQYF.

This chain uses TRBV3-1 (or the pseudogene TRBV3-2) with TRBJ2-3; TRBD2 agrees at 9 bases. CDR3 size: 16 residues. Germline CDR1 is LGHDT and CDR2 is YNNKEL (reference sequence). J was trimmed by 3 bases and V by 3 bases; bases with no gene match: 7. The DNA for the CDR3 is TGTGCCAGCAGCCATCTAGCGGGGTTTGTGACAGATACGCAGTATTTT. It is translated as CASSHLAGFVTDTQYF.